The 17 T cell receptor beta chains below all came from one sample that was sequenced in a study of CD8+CD57+ T cells in acquired aplastic anemia. The TCR beta profiling, which covered VDJ combination and CDR3 sequence, was carried out using genomic DNA as the template. TCRdb reanalysed the reads using MiXCR and keeps one entry per CDR3 protein. This sample has roughly 180,000 distinct CDR3 sequences, with 64% found just once. The sample was sorted CD4+, CD8+, or CD8+CD57+ T cells (not recorded which) from PBMCs. The receptors originated from a human donor with severe aplastic anemia or a healthy control (not recorded which).

This clonotype was seen only a few times. V gene TRBV7-9 combines with J gene TRBJ1-1; D remains unclear. V was clipped by 0 bases and J by 3 bases, with 11 bases between them. Germline V lookup: CDR1 SEHNR, CDR2 FQNEAQ (reference sequence). The CDR3 runs 15 residues. The CDR3 nucleotides read TGTGCCAGCAGCTTAGCGCGATGGAGGGACACTGAAGCTTTCTTT. Translating gives CASSLARWRDTEAFF.

The chain uses TRBV7-9 and TRBJ1-1; 9 bases map to TRBD1. The V and J ends lost 3 bases and 5 bases, in that order; junction bases with no gene match: 4. The CDR3 has 14 amino acids. Germline V gene sequence: CDR1 SEHNR, CDR2 FQNEAQ (reference sequence). CDR3 sequence (DNA): TGTGCCAGCAGCTTTTCACAGGGGGCGACTGAAGCTTTCTTT. Its translation is CASSFSQGATEAFF. Full variable domain (rest looked up from reference TRBV7-9 and TRBJ1-1): DTGVSQNPRHKITKRGQNVTFRCDPISEHNRLYWYRQTLGQGPEFLTYFQNEAQLEKSRLLSDRFSAERPKGSFSTLEIQRTEQGDSAMYLCASSFSQGATEAFFGQGTRLTVV.

This clonotype was observed many times. The chain carries TRBV7-9 and TRBJ2-5, with D tentatively TRBD2 (6 bases). The ends were cut back, 1 base at V and 2 bases at J, with 8 bases in the middle. The CDR3 loop spans 14 amino acids. CDR1 and CDR2 from the germline V gene are SEHNR and FQNEAQ (reference sequence). The CDR3 region is CASSLVGGQETQYF. The CDR3 nucleotides read TGTGCCAGCAGCTTAGTAGGAGGGCAAGAGACCCAGTACTTC. The full variable domain, with the rest looked up from reference TRBV7-9 and TRBJ2-5, is DTGVSQNPRHKITKRGQNVTFRCDPISEHNRLYWYRQTLGQGPEFLTYFQNEAQLEKSRLLSDRFSAERPKGSFSTLEIQRTEQGDSAMYLCASSLVGGQETQYFGPGTRLLVL.

J is TRBJ1-5 and V is TRBV9, with no clear D. V gave up 0 bases and J gave up 5 bases, with 9 bases separating them. In germline, CDR1 is SGDLS, CDR2 YYNGEE. The length of the CDR3 is 14 residues. The CDR3 DNA reads as TGTGCCAGCAGCGTAGGGCTCGAGGATCAGCCCCAGCATTTT. As protein: CASSVGLEDQPQHF. The full variable domain, rest sourced from reference TRBV9 and TRBJ1-5, is DSGVTQTPKHLITATGQRVTLRCSPRSGDLSVYWYQQSLDQGLQFLIQYYNGEERAKGNILERFSAQQFPDLHSELNLSSLELGDSALYFCASSVGLEDQPQHFGDGTRLSIL.

Worth noting for this clonotype: One end of the junction is discordant with germline, which a read error may explain. The V and J genes are TRBV7-2 and TRBJ2-3; 11 bases line up with TRBD2. This CDR3 contains 16 residues. CDR1 is SGHTA, CDR2 FQGNSA, per germline. The CDR3 loop is CASRNKTSGVTDTQYF. The CDR3 DNA reads as TGTGCCAGCAGAAACAAGACTAGCGGGGTCACAGATACACAGTATTTT.

The chain employs TRBV7-9 and TRBJ2-7; D gene unclear. Germline V gene sequence: CDR1 SEHNR, CDR2 FQNEAQ (reference sequence). The V and J ends lost 5 bases and 2 bases respectively, with 10 bases between them. This CDR3 is 13 amino acids long. CDR3 DNA sequence: TGTGCCAGCAGCAACGCCCCCCCCTACGAGCAGTACTTC. Translating it yields CASSNAPPYEQYF.

The genes are TRBV9 and TRBJ1-1; 7 nucleotides line up with TRBD1. Per germline, CDR1 SGDLS and CDR2 YYNGEE. CDR3 length equals 16 residues. Trimming removed 4 bases from V and 5 bases from J; junction bases left unmatched: 14. The CDR3 coding sequence is TGTGCCAGCAGCCCCCGCGCGTGGGACAGTAGTACTGAAGCTTTCTTT. Translating it yields CASSPRAWDSSTEAFF.

This clonotype was counted once. The chain has TRBV19 and TRBJ2-1, with D perhaps matching TRBD1 (6 bases). CDR3 size: 13 residues. In germline, CDR1 is LNHDA, CDR2 SQIVND (reference sequence). V was shortened by 6 bases and J by 12 bases, with 18 bases between the two germline ends. The CDR3 region has the DNA TGTGCCAGTAGAACACCCGTGGACAGCTTGCAGTTCTTC. This sequence encodes CASRTPVDSLQFF. The variable domain in full, completed from reference TRBV19 and TRBJ2-1, reads DGGITQSPKYLFRKEGQNVTLSCEQNLNHDAMYWYRQDPGQGLRLIYYSQIVNDFQKGDIAEGYSVSREKKESFPLTVTSAQKNPTAFYLCASRTPVDSLQFFGPGTRLTVL.

The chain employs TRBV14 and TRBJ1-2, with TRBD1 matching over 8 bases. The germline V gene encodes CDR1 SGHDN and CDR2 FVKESK. The V and J ends lost 4 bases and 4 bases, in that order; junction bases with no gene match: 8. This CDR3 comprises 15 residues. The CDR3 loop is CASSPGQGGSYGYTF. The CDR3 nucleotides are TGTGCCAGCAGCCCTGGACAGGGCGGGAGCTATGGCTACACCTTC. Full variable domain (outside the CDR3, taken from reference TRBV14 and TRBJ1-2): EAGVTQFPSHSVIEKGQTVTLRCDPISGHDNLYWYRRVMGKEIKFLLHFVKESKQDESGMPNNRFLAERTGGTYSTLKVQPAELEDSGVYFCASSPGQGGSYGYTFGSGTRLTVV.

This chain uses TRBV19 with TRBJ2-7; D perhaps matches TRBD2 (5 bases). The CDR3 sequence is 13 residues long. Germline CDR1 and CDR2: LNHDA and SQIVND (reference sequence). V was shortened by 2 bases and J by 7 bases, with 12 bases between the two germline ends. Here the CDR3 DNA reads TGTGCCAGTAGTATAACTACTTCGGGGGAGCAGTACTTC. Protein: CASSITTSGEQYF.

This clonotype came up once. The chain couples TRBV6-6 to TRBJ2-5; no clear D gene. CDR3 length: 12 residues. Germline CDR1 and CDR2: MNHNY and SVGAGI (reference sequence). V was clipped by 4 bases and J by 4 bases, with 7 bases between them. The CDR3 protein is CASSSPRETQYF. In nucleotides, the CDR3 is TGTGCCAGCAGTTCCCCAAGAGAGACCCAGTACTTC.

CDR3 nucleotides: TGTGCCAGCAGCCAGAACCCACAGGGATGGAACACTGAAGCTTTCTTT. Amino acids: CASSQNPQGWNTEAFF. The rearrangement links TRBV14 to TRBJ1-1; D might be TRBD1 (6 bases). Trimming pared 3 bases from V and 1 base from J, leaving 15 bases between. CDR1 and CDR2 from the germline V gene are SGHDN and FVKESK. CDR3 length equals 16 residues.

This clonotype turned up a few times. The chain has TRBV7-9 and TRBJ2-3; D gene ambiguous. Germline V CDR1 and CDR2: SEHNR, FQNEAQ (reference sequence). The ends were cut back, 4 bases at V and 7 bases at J, with 9 bases in the middle. The CDR3 is 12 amino acids. CDR3 residues: CASSSTLYTQYF. For the CDR3, the DNA is TGTGCCAGCAGCTCCACCCTGTATACGCAGTATTTT.

The chain carries TRBV5-1 and TRBJ2-3; TRBD2 is a possible D gene (5 bases). V lost 0 bases and J lost 10, with 6 bases in between. The CDR3 contains 11 residues. Germline V CDR1 and CDR2: SGHRS, YFSETQ. The CDR3 region is CASSLVSAQYF. CDR3 in DNA: TGCGCCAGCAGCTTGGTTAGCGCGCAGTATTTT.

This chain connects TRBV19 to TRBJ2-3; D not certain. Looked up from germline, CDR1 is LNHDA and CDR2 is SQIVND (reference sequence). The V gene lost 5 bases and the J gene lost 2 bases, with 5 bases spanning the gap. The CDR3 is 12 amino acids. CDR3 residues: CASSALTDTQYF. The CDR3 DNA reads TGTGCCAGTAGTGCCCTCACAGATACGCAGTATTTT. Drawing the rest from reference TRBV19 and TRBJ2-3, the complete variable domain is DGGITQSPKYLFRKEGQNVTLSCEQNLNHDAMYWYRQDPGQGLRLIYYSQIVNDFQKGDIAEGYSVSREKKESFPLTVTSAQKNPTAFYLCASSALTDTQYFGPGTRLTVL.

V usage is TRBV20-1 and J usage is TRBJ1-2; D gene uncertain. CDR3 length: 12 residues. CDR1 and CDR2 (germline): DFQATT, SNEGSKA (reference sequence). V was cut by 1 base and J by 4 bases, with 7 bases left in between. CDR3 bases: TGCAGTGCTAGAGGTAGCTCCTATGGCTACACCTTC. This translates into CSARGSSYGYTF.

The chain has TRBV4-1 and TRBJ2-2; the D is unclear. V lost 0 bases and J 4 bases, leaving 12 bases between the germline ends. Per the germline V gene, CDR1 is MGHRA and CDR2 is YSYEKL. The CDR3 consists of 16 residues. CDR3: CASSQDLYQPTGELFF. The CDR3 coding sequence is TGCGCCAGCAGCCAAGATCTGTACCAACCCACCGGGGAGCTGTTTTTT.